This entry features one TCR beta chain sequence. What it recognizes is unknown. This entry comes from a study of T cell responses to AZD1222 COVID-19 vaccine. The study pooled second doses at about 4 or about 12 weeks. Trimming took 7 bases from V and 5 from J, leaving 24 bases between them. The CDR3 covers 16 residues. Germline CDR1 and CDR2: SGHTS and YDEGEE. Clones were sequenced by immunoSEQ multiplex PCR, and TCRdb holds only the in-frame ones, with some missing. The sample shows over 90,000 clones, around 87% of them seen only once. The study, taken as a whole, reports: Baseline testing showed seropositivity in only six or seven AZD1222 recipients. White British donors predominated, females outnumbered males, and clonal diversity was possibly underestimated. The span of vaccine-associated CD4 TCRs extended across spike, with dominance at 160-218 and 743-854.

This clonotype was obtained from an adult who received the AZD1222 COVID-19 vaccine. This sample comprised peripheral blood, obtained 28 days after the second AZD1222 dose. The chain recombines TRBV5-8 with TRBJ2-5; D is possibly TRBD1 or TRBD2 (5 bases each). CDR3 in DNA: TGTGCCAGCCGTATGCCCGGGACGGGGAGAAGGGAGACCCAGTACTTC. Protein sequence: CASRMPGTGRRETQYF.